The 28 T cell receptor beta chains listed next were all sequenced from one sample in a study of blood T cell repertoires in COVID-19. Produced via immunoSEQ multiplex PCR; TCRdb's table is partial and in-frame only. The repertoire consists of approximately 390,000 clones, with more than 75% occurring once and the leading ten covering 2% to 2.5%. The sequenced material came from peripheral blood. The receptor source for this set is a woman aged 55-69 years with COVID-19, enrolled during active disease.

This clone occurred a few times. The rearrangement links TRBV28 to TRBJ2-5; 9 bases are a match to TRBD2. The CDR3 has 15 amino acids. Germline lookup yields CDR1 MDHEN and CDR2 SYDVKM. Losses at the gene ends were 10 bases for V and 3 bases for J; bases not matched to a gene: 12. In DNA, the CDR3 is TGTGCCATCTCCGCAGCGGGGGGACGTAAAGAGACCCAGTACTTC. Encoded protein: CAISAAGGRKETQYF.

This clone was counted only a few times. This chain joins TRBV7-8 and TRBJ2-1; 11 bases map to TRBD2. Per the germline V gene, CDR1 is SGHVS and CDR2 is FQNEAQ. J lost 4 bases, V lost 5 bases, and 4 bases had no gene match. The length of the CDR3 is 15 residues. CDR3 DNA: TGTGCCAGCAGCCCCACTAGCGGGGGTTACAATGAGCAGTTCTTC. This translates into CASSPTSGGYNEQFF.

The chain links TRBV7-2 to TRBJ2-7; 8 nucleotides match TRBD2. This CDR3 comprises 18 residues. The germline gives CDR1 SGHTA, CDR2 FQGNSA. V shed 1 base and J 0 bases; nucleotides not matched to a gene: 11. CDR3 bases: TGTGCCAGCAGCTTAGTACCCCCGACTGCGGGGGGCTCCTACGAGCAGTACTTC. It encodes CASSLVPPTAGGSYEQYF.

This chain links TRBV7-3 with TRBJ1-1, with TRBD1 matching over 9 bases. The J segment lost 5 bases and the V segment lost 5 bases, leaving 6 bases of the junction unmatched. This CDR3 has 14 amino acids. In germline, CDR1 is SGHTA, CDR2 FQGTGA. The CDR3 coding sequence is TGTGCCAGCAGCACCGGGACAGGGAGGACTGAAGCTTTCTTT. This translates into CASSTGTGRTEAFF.

This rearrangement joins TRBV7-9 to TRBJ1-6, with D unclear. This CDR3 is built from 14 residues. Germline V lookup: CDR1 SEHNR, CDR2 FQNEAQ (reference sequence). V was clipped by 5 bases and J by 2 bases, with 7 bases between them. The CDR3: CASSQEPYNSPLHF. The DNA of the CDR3 is TGTGCCAGCAGCCAAGAGCCCTATAATTCACCCCTCCACTTT.

The chain combines TRBV3-1 (or the pseudogene TRBV3-2) with TRBJ1-2; 7 nucleotides match TRBD1. Germline V gives CDR1 LGHDT, CDR2 YNNKEL (reference sequence). This CDR3 has 15 amino acids. V gave up 0 bases and J gave up 7 bases; unmatched junction bases: 8. CDR3 sequence: CASSQDQVRGFGYTF. In DNA form, the CDR3 reads TGTGCCAGCAGCCAAGATCAAGTCAGGGGGTTTGGCTACACCTTC.

The chain joins TRBV9 to TRBJ1-2, with 7 bases identical to TRBD1. This CDR3 spans 14 amino acids. V gave up 4 bases and J gave up 5 bases; unmatched junction bases: 8. The germline V gene has CDR1 SGDLS and CDR2 YYNGEE. The CDR3 loop reads CASSPPTGRYGYTF. The CDR3, as DNA: TGTGCCAGCAGCCCCCCGACAGGGCGGTATGGCTACACCTTC. The whole variable domain, filled in from reference TRBV9 and TRBJ1-2, reads DSGVTQTPKHLITATGQRVTLRCSPRSGDLSVYWYQQSLDQGLQFLIQYYNGEERAKGNILERFSAQQFPDLHSELNLSSLELGDSALYFCASSPPTGRYGYTFGSGTRLTVV.

The genes are TRBV7-2 and TRBJ2-3, with 13 positions matching TRBD2. The germline CDR1 and CDR2 sequences are SGHTA and FQGNSA. The V and J ends lost 1 base and 6 bases, in that order; junction bases with no gene match: 4. There are 16 residues in the CDR3. The CDR3 is CASSLEGTSGADTQYF. Here the CDR3 DNA reads TGTGCCAGCAGCTTAGAAGGGACTAGCGGGGCGGATACGCAGTATTTT.

This rearrangement joins TRBV6-5 to TRBJ1-5; no definite D call. CDR3 length: 14 residues. CDR1 MNHEY and CDR2 SVGAGI come from the germline V gene. Trimming shortened V by 5 bases and J by 3 bases, and 11 bases separated the two germline ends. Here the CDR3 reads CASSREGTNQPQHF. The CDR3 nucleotides read TGTGCCAGCAGTCGGGAGGGTACCAATCAGCCCCAGCATTTT.

V usage is TRBV21-1 and J usage is TRBJ1-4; the table names TRBD1, a call not compared with the DNA. TRBV21-1 counts as a pseudogene. The CDR3 spans 14 residues. CDR3 bases: TGTGCCAGCATCGCCGGGGACAGGGAAGAAAAACTGTTTTTT. As protein: CASIAGDREEKLFF.

This sequence joins TRBV28 and TRBJ2-5, with TRBD2 matching 7 bases. Per the germline V gene, CDR1 is MDHEN and CDR2 is SYDVKM. The CDR3 contains 12 residues. With V trimmed by 5 bases and J by 10 bases, 7 bases remained unmatched. The chain's CDR3 is CASSHPGGDQYF. In nucleotides, the CDR3 is TGTGCCAGCAGTCATCCGGGGGGAGACCAGTACTTC. Drawing the rest from reference TRBV28 and TRBJ2-5, the complete variable domain is DVKVTQSSRYLVKRTGEKVFLECVQDMDHENMFWYRQDPGLGLRLIYFSYDVKMKEKGDIPEGYSVSREKKERFSLILESASTNQTSMYLCASSHPGGDQYFGPGTRLLVL.

The chain is built from TRBV19 and TRBJ1-2; D gene unclear. Germline assignment: CDR1 LNHDA and CDR2 SQIVND (reference sequence). Deletions cut 2 bases from V and 8 bases from J, with 15 bases between. The CDR3 covers 14 residues. The CDR3 is CASSIRRGSGGYTF. CDR3 nucleotide sequence: TGTGCCAGTAGTATAAGACGCGGGTCGGGGGGCTACACCTTC.

This clone was found once. V is TRBV12-3 or TRBV12-4 and J is TRBJ1-1, with 9 nucleotides matching TRBD1. J gave up 6 bases and V 4 bases, and 3 bases lay outside the gene matches. The length of the CDR3 is 13 residues. The CDR3: CASSWDRAAEAFF. As DNA, the CDR3 is TGTGCCAGCAGTTGGGACAGGGCCGCTGAAGCTTTCTTT.

This clone was seen just once. This chain joins TRBV27 and TRBJ1-1, with 7 positions matching TRBD1. Trimming took 11 bases from V and 4 from J; bases not matched to a gene: 10. The CDR3 has 13 residues. Germline-derived CDR1 and CDR2 are MNHEY and SMNVEV (reference sequence). CDR3 residues: CASSMQGGTEAFF. CDR3 in DNA: TGTGCCTCATCGATGCAGGGGGGCACTGAAGCTTTCTTT.

The chain has TRBV24-1 and TRBJ2-3; perhaps TRBD2 as D (6 bases). The CDR3 has 16 amino acids. The germline V and J ends were trimmed by 4 bases and 8 bases, with 21 bases remaining between them. The V gene's germline CDR1 is KGHDR and CDR2 SFDVKD. The CDR3 spells CATSEESRGIPGTQYF. The CDR3 DNA follows: TGTGCCACCAGTGAGGAAAGCCGGGGGATTCCGGGTACGCAGTATTTT.

The V and J genes are TRBV4-1 and TRBJ2-5; 9 bases line up with TRBD2. The CDR3 runs to 16 residues. Germline trimming cut 1 base from V and 5 bases from J; bases unmatched to any gene: 8. Germline values: CDR1 MGHRA, CDR2 YSYEKL. CDR3 sequence: CASSQGGAGGKETQYF. CDR3 nucleotides: TGCGCCAGCAGCCAAGGGGGTGCGGGGGGGAAGGAGACCCAGTACTTC.

The chain is built from TRBV11-2 and TRBJ2-3; D remains ambiguous. This CDR3 is built from 14 residues. V was pared by 5 bases and J by 5 bases, with 14 bases between. In germline, CDR1 is SGHAT, CDR2 FQNNGV. CDR3: CASSLDSWRDTQYF. Here the CDR3 DNA reads TGTGCCAGCAGCCTCGATTCGTGGAGAGATACGCAGTATTTT.

The rearrangement links TRBV5-1 to TRBJ2-5, with 7 bases aligning to TRBD2. The trim removed 2 bases at V and 2 bases at J, leaving 6 bases unmatched. The CDR3 loop spans 15 amino acids. Germline CDR1 reads SGHRS; CDR2 reads YFSETQ. CDR3 coding DNA: TGCGCCAGCAGCTTTATGGGGGGACTACAAGAGACCCAGTACTTC. Protein sequence: CASSFMGGLQETQYF.

V is TRBV5-8 and J is TRBJ1-5, with a possible D match to TRBD1 (5 bases). CDR3 length equals 13 residues. Trimming left V 5 bases short and J 6 bases short, with 12 bases between. CDR1 is SGHTS, CDR2 YDEGEE, per germline. CDR3 nucleotides: TGTGCCAGCAGTCCAGGGTATCGTCAGCCCCAGCATTTT. Protein product: CASSPGYRQPQHF.

The rearrangement links TRBV5-5 to TRBJ2-3; TRBD2 aligns across 13 bases. The CDR3 covers 17 residues. V was clipped by 4 bases and J by 4 bases; unmatched bases: 9. In germline, CDR1 is SGHKS, CDR2 YYEKEE (reference sequence). CDR3 sequence: CASSATRLAGGPDTQYF. The CDR3, as DNA: TGTGCCAGCAGCGCTACCCGACTAGCGGGGGGCCCAGATACGCAGTATTTT.

A note on this clone: Germline is not matched at one junction end, which may reflect a read error. Other DNA sequences from this sample encode an identical CDR3 as well. The V call is TRBV18, the J call TRBJ2-7; tentatively, D is TRBD2 (7 bases). Germline V gene lookup returns CDR1 KGHSH and CDR2 LQKENI. CDR3 size: 19 residues. Here the CDR3 reads CASSPTSTVYGGLFYEQYF. The CDR3 DNA sequence: TGTGCCAGTTCACCAACCTCTACAGTCTACGGGGGGCTCTTCTACGAGCAGTACTTC.

The genes are TRBV10-3 and TRBJ1-1; 7 bases match TRBD1. The germline V gene has CDR1 ENHRY and CDR2 SYGVKD. V dropped 2 bases and J dropped 7; count of bases not matched to a gene: 10. The CDR3 extends over 15 amino acids. The CDR3 reads CAISEEGATGNEAFF. For the CDR3, the DNA is TGTGCCATCAGTGAGGAGGGGGCCACAGGGAATGAAGCTTTCTTT.

The chain couples TRBV5-8 to TRBJ1-3; TRBD1 is a possible D gene (6 bases). This CDR3 is built from 14 residues. Germline V gene sequence: CDR1 SGHTS, CDR2 YDEGEE. V was pared by 5 bases and J by 6 bases, with 15 bases between. The CDR3 region has the DNA TGTGCCAGCAGTTTTGGACAGCGGTTAAACACCATATATTTT. It yields the protein CASSFGQRLNTIYF.

V gene TRBV10-3 combines with J gene TRBJ1-2; 10 nucleotides match TRBD1. With 7 bases clipped from V and 3 bases from J, the junction kept 8 bases outside the gene matches. CDR1 ENHRY and CDR2 SYGVKD come from the germline V gene. This CDR3 region has 15 residues. The CDR3 sequence is CAIKQGQGVYYGYTF. CDR3 coding DNA: TGTGCCATCAAACAAGGACAGGGGGTTTACTATGGCTACACCTTC.

This sequence joins TRBV19 and TRBJ1-1; TRBD1 is a possible D gene (5 bases). The CDR3 length is 13 residues. V lost 4 bases to trimming and J lost 5 bases, with 11 bases between them. In germline, CDR1 is LNHDA, CDR2 SQIVND (reference sequence). CDR3 sequence: CASSNLRGTEAFF. The CDR3, as DNA: TGTGCCAGTAGTAACCTCCGGGGGACTGAAGCTTTCTTT.

The CDR3 sequence: CASSVQNSYNSPLHF. The CDR3 DNA is TGTGCCAGCAGTGTACAGAACTCCTATAATTCACCCCTCCACTTT. V is TRBV25-1 and J is TRBJ1-6; no clear D. Between the trimmed V and J ends, which lost 4 bases and 0 bases, there was a span of 7 bases. This CDR3 region has 15 residues. Germline CDR1 reads MGHDK; CDR2 reads SYGVNS.

The rearrangement links TRBV27 to TRBJ2-2; TRBD1 matches at 9 bases. The CDR3 contains 13 residues. The germline V gene has CDR1 MNHEY and CDR2 SMNVEV (reference sequence). With 6 bases clipped from V and 6 bases from J, the junction kept 2 bases outside the gene matches. The CDR3 DNA sequence: TGTGCCAGCAGAAGACAGGGGGCCGGGGAGCTGTTTTTT. This encodes CASRRQGAGELFF.

J is TRBJ2-1 and V is TRBV3-1 (or the pseudogene TRBV3-2); 8 bases line up with TRBD2. Per germline, CDR1 LGHDT and CDR2 YNNKEL (reference sequence). The V segment lost 7 bases and the J segment 5 bases; nucleotides outside the gene matches: 10. The CDR3 is made up of 15 amino acids. The CDR3 sequence: CASNAAGGGHNEQFF. As DNA, the CDR3 is TGTGCCAGCAACGCCGCCGGGGGGGGTCACAATGAGCAGTTCTTC.